Shown below are 30 T cell receptor beta chains from a single sample sequenced in a study of T cells after yellow fever vaccination. TCRdb re-derived calls from the 5' RACE reads in MiXCR, one entry per CDR3 protein. The table lists over 300,000 distinct CDR3 sequences, around 3.6% of them singletons. Specimen: PBMCs, collected on the day of the yellow fever booster vaccination. Every receptor here comes from a man aged 18 to 30 who received the YFV17D yellow fever vaccine.

In its sample, this clonotype was seen many times. V is TRBV7-9 and J is TRBJ2-6; D remains unclear. V lost 2 bases and J 2 bases, leaving 10 bases between the germline ends. The CDR3 loop spans 16 amino acids. The V gene's germline CDR1 is SEHNR and CDR2 FQNEAQ (reference sequence). The CDR3 spells CASSLSTDPGANVLTF. The CDR3 nucleotides read TGTGCCAGCAGCTTATCGACCGATCCTGGGGCCAACGTCCTGACTTTC. Full variable domain (remainder filled in from reference TRBV7-9 and TRBJ2-6): DTGVSQNPRHKITKRGQNVTFRCDPISEHNRLYWYRQTLGQGPEFLTYFQNEAQLEKSRLLSDRFSAERPKGSFSTLEIQRTEQGDSAMYLCASSLSTDPGANVLTFGAGSRLTVL.

This clonotype was found many times. The rearrangement uses TRBV20-1 and TRBJ2-7; D remains unclear. This CDR3 is 13 amino acids long. V was trimmed by 4 bases and J by 5 bases, leaving 15 bases between them. In germline, CDR1 is DFQATT, CDR2 SNEGSKA (reference sequence). In nucleotides, the CDR3 is TGCAGTGCTACGACTGACGAGTACGACGAGCAGTACTTC. It is translated as CSATTDEYDEQYF.

In its sample, this clonotype was seen a few times. The chain has TRBV10-3 and TRBJ1-5, with 7 bases identical to TRBD1. With V trimmed by 10 bases and J by 5 bases, 11 bases remained unmatched. This CDR3 region has 14 residues. Germline V lookup: CDR1 ENHRY, CDR2 SYGVKD. The CDR3: CATETGDGDQPQHF. As DNA, the CDR3 is TGTGCCACCGAAACAGGGGACGGGGATCAGCCCCAGCATTTT.

Only a few counts were recorded for this clonotype. CDR3 sequence (DNA): TGCAGTGCTAGAGAATGGAGGGGGATGTCCTACGAGCAGTACGTC. Protein sequence: CSAREWRGMSYEQYV. The chain employs TRBV20-1 and TRBJ2-7; D is tentatively TRBD1 or TRBD2 (6 bases each). V was clipped by 0 bases and J by 1 base, with 13 bases between them. The germline gives CDR1 DFQATT, CDR2 SNEGSKA (reference sequence). The CDR3 covers 15 residues.

The sample holds one count of this clonotype. This chain connects TRBV19 to TRBJ1-2, with a tentative D call TRBD1 (6 bases). Germline V gene data show CDR1 as LNHDA and CDR2 as SQIVND (reference sequence). V shed 7 bases and J shed 3 bases, with 12 bases lying between them. The CDR3 consists of 13 residues. The CDR3 sequence is CASTMGADYGYTF. In nucleotides, the CDR3 is TGTGCCAGTACTATGGGGGCAGACTATGGCTACACCTTC.

The rearrangement uses TRBV12-3 or TRBV12-4 and TRBJ2-1, with TRBD1 matching 7 bases. CDR3 length equals 15 residues. J gave up 4 bases and V 5 bases, and 8 bases lay outside the gene matches. CDR3 residues: CASSPRTGNYNEQFF. The DNA for the CDR3 is TGTGCCAGCAGTCCCCGGACAGGAAATTACAATGAGCAGTTCTTC.

In this sample, this clonotype turned up many times. Germline and junction disagree at one end, which may indicate a read error. This chain connects TRBV7-7 to TRBJ2-2; D gene unclear. Germline V CDR1 and CDR2: SSHAT, FNYEAQ (reference sequence). This CDR3 is 15 amino acids long. The CDR3: CASSLSAPNTGELFF. The CDR3 DNA reads as TGTGCTAGCAGCTTGTCGGCACCGAACACCGGGGAGCTGTTTTTT.

In its sample, this clonotype was seen a few times. The rearrangement uses TRBV29-1 and TRBJ2-5; 8 bases line up with TRBD1. CDR3 length: 15 amino acids. Germline V gives CDR1 SQVTM, CDR2 ANQGSEA. V lost 6 bases, J lost 2 bases, and 11 bases stayed unmatched. The CDR3 region is CSVDSRTGRQETQYF. CDR3 sequence (DNA): TGCAGCGTCGACTCCCGGACAGGGAGGCAAGAGACCCAGTACTTC. Looking up the rest from reference TRBV29-1 and TRBJ2-5 gives the full variable domain: SAVISQKPSRDICQRGTSLTIQCQVDSQVTMMFWYRQQPGQSLTLIATANQGSEATYESGFVIDKFPISRPNLTFSTLTVSNMSPEDSSIYLCSVDSRTGRQETQYFGPGTRLLVL.

V gene TRBV7-9 combines with J gene TRBJ1-1; D might be TRBD1 (6 bases). Per the germline V gene, CDR1 is SEHNR and CDR2 is FQNEAQ (reference sequence). The CDR3 covers 16 residues. V lost 10 bases and J lost 1, with 22 bases in between. The CDR3 sequence: CATKDSGEARNTEAFF. The DNA for the CDR3 is TGTGCCACCAAGGACTCAGGGGAGGCCCGGAACACTGAAGCTTTCTTT. Full variable domain (missing parts from reference TRBV7-9 and TRBJ1-1): DTGVSQNPRHKITKRGQNVTFRCDPISEHNRLYWYRQTLGQGPEFLTYFQNEAQLEKSRLLSDRFSAERPKGSFSTLEIQRTEQGDSAMYLCATKDSGEARNTEAFFGQGTRLTVV.

This clonotype was recorded many times. The chain couples TRBV7-9 to TRBJ2-5, with 9 bases identical to TRBD2. After removal of 2 bases from V and 6 bases from J, the junction contained 10 bases not matched to a gene. From germline, CDR1 is SEHNR and CDR2 FQNEAQ (reference sequence). The CDR3 spans 16 residues. The CDR3 DNA sequence: TGTGCCAGCAGCTTATATAGCGGGGGACGACTACAGACCCAGTACTTC. Translating it yields CASSLYSGGRLQTQYF.

The V call is TRBV7-2, the J call TRBJ2-3; perhaps TRBD1 as D (6 bases). Germline V lookup: CDR1 SGHTA, CDR2 FQGNSA. The V end lost 6 bases, the J end lost 2 bases, and 12 bases lay between the germline ends. The CDR3 extends over 14 amino acids. This chain's CDR3 is CASRFRGFTDTQYF. In nucleotides, the CDR3 is TGTGCCAGCAGGTTCAGGGGATTCACAGATACGCAGTATTTT.

The J gene is TRBJ2-7, the V gene TRBV12-3 or TRBV12-4, with D maybe TRBD1 (6 bases). This CDR3 is built from 15 residues. V lost 8 bases and J lost 3, with 20 bases in between. The CDR3 sequence: CASFPYWGPNYEQYV. The CDR3 DNA reads TGTGCCAGCTTTCCTTATTGGGGGCCCAACTACGAGCAGTACGTC.

This clonotype was detected a few times. The chain employs TRBV20-1 and TRBJ2-3, with D unresolved. V was shortened by 0 bases and J by 1 base, with 11 bases between the two germline ends. CDR3 length: 15 residues. CDR1 and CDR2 from the germline V gene are DFQATT and SNEGSKA (reference sequence). CDR3 region: CSARDPAAGTDTQYF. The CDR3 coding sequence is TGCAGTGCTAGAGATCCGGCAGCCGGCACAGATACGCAGTATTTT.

This clonotype was detected a few times. The chain is built from TRBV5-4 and TRBJ2-2, with 9 bases that match TRBD2. Germline-derived CDR1 and CDR2 are SGHNT and YYREEE (reference sequence). CDR3 length equals 16 residues. The trim removed 4 bases at V and 4 bases at J, leaving 8 bases unmatched. In DNA form, the CDR3 reads TGTGCCAGCAGCCGGACTAGCGATCCGACCACCGGGGAGCTGTTTTTT. Translating it yields CASSRTSDPTTGELFF. The full variable domain, its missing parts supplied by reference TRBV5-4 and TRBJ2-2, is ETGVTQSPTHLIKTRGQQVTLRCSSQSGHNTVSWYQQALGQGPQFIFQYYREEENGRGNFPPRFSGLQFPNYSSELNVNALELDDSALYLCASSRTSDPTTGELFFGEGSRLTVL.

The CDR3 loop is CASSLGINRGYEQYF. Here the CDR3 DNA reads TGTGCCAGCAGCTTAGGAATTAACAGGGGGTACGAGCAGTACTTC. The chain couples TRBV7-2 to TRBJ2-7; 8 bases map to TRBD1. This CDR3 spans 15 amino acids. CDR1 SGHTA and CDR2 FQGNSA come from the germline V gene. After removal of 1 base from V and 4 bases from J, the junction contained 6 bases not matched to a gene. Complete variable domain (other parts from reference TRBV7-2 and TRBJ2-7): GAGVSQSPSNKVTEKGKDVELRCDPISGHTALYWYRQSLGQGLEFLIYFQGNSAPDKSGLPSDRFSAERTGGSVSTLTIQRTQQEDSAVYLCASSLGINRGYEQYFGPGTRLTVT.

This clonotype was observed at least ten times. The CDR3 here is CASSQGPGLNTGELFF. Here the CDR3 DNA reads TGCGCCAGCAGCCAAGGTCCAGGGTTGAACACCGGGGAGCTGTTTTTT. The chain uses TRBV4-1 and TRBJ2-2; TRBD1 might be the D (5 bases). This CDR3 comprises 16 residues. V was clipped by 1 base and J by 1 base, with 10 bases between them. Germline CDR1 reads MGHRA; CDR2 reads YSYEKL.

This clonotype turned up a few times. The J gene is TRBJ2-3, the V gene TRBV4-1, with D possibly TRBD2 on 5 matching bases. The CDR3 sequence is 14 residues long. Germline V CDR1 and CDR2: MGHRA, YSYEKL. Trimming removed 1 base from V and 6 bases from J, with 11 bases in between. The CDR3 sequence: CASSQVRVGDTQYF. CDR3 bases: TGCGCCAGCAGCCAAGTGCGGGTCGGGGATACGCAGTATTTT.

This clonotype was counted between two and nine times. The rearrangement uses TRBV12-3 or TRBV12-4 and TRBJ1-1; D uncertain. The V gene lost 6 bases and the J gene lost 7 bases, with 6 bases spanning the gap. The CDR3 is 10 amino acids. The DNA of the CDR3 is TGTGCCAGCAGAGGGAATGAAGCTTTCTTT. Translation gives CASRGNEAFF.

Ten or more counts support this clonotype. The chain joins TRBV7-3 to TRBJ2-3, with D possibly matching TRBD2 (6 bases). This CDR3 comprises 15 residues. The ends were cut back, 1 base at V and 2 bases at J, with 10 bases in the middle. From germline, CDR1 is SGHTA and CDR2 FQGTGA. CDR3 in amino acids: CASSLRGGATDTQYF. CDR3 nucleotides: TGTGCCAGCAGCTTAAGGGGCGGGGCCACAGATACGCAGTATTTT.

In this sample, this clonotype turned up many times. CDR3 coding DNA: TGTGCCAGCAGCTTAGACAGGGGCAATGAGCAGTTCTTC. Translation gives CASSLDRGNEQFF. V gene TRBV7-6 combines with J gene TRBJ2-1; TRBD1 aligns across 7 bases. Germline V lookup: CDR1 SGHVS, CDR2 FNYEAQ. The V segment lost 1 base and the J segment 6 bases; nucleotides outside the gene matches: 0. The CDR3 covers 13 residues. Together with reference TRBV7-6 and TRBJ2-1, the CDR3 gives the full variable domain: GAGVSQSPRYKVTKRGQDVALRCDPISGHVSLYWYRQALGQGPEFLTYFNYEAQQDKSGLPNDRFSAERPEGSISTLTIQRTEQRDSAMYRCASSLDRGNEQFFGPGTRLTVL.

The table lists this clonotype with many counts. The chain employs TRBV7-9 and TRBJ2-4; D not resolved. Trimming shortened V by 2 bases and J by 5 bases, and 13 bases separated the two germline ends. The CDR3 totals 15 residues. Looked up from germline, CDR1 is SEHNR and CDR2 is FQNEAQ (reference sequence). The CDR3 bases are TGTGCCAGCAGCTTAAAAGGAGTAGGGCAAAACATTCAGTACTTC. It codes for CASSLKGVGQNIQYF.

This clonotype came up many times. The chain employs TRBV18 and TRBJ2-7; 8 nucleotides line up with TRBD1. V shed 6 bases and J 2 bases; nucleotides not matched to a gene: 12. The CDR3 has 16 residues. Germline V gene data show CDR1 as KGHSH and CDR2 as LQKENI. This CDR3 is CASSLRWGQDPYEQYV. CDR3 bases: TGTGCCAGCTCCCTGCGGTGGGGACAGGACCCCTACGAGCAGTACGTC.

The sample holds a few counts of this clonotype. The V gene is TRBV2, the J gene TRBJ2-1, with D perhaps matching TRBD1 (5 bases). The germline V gene encodes CDR1 SNHLY and CDR2 FYNNEI. This CDR3 comprises 12 residues. The germline V and J ends were trimmed by 7 bases and 6 bases, with 10 bases remaining between them. The CDR3 loop is CASISQGNEQFF. As DNA, the CDR3 is TGTGCCAGCATATCTCAGGGCAATGAGCAGTTCTTC.

In this sample, this clonotype turned up a few times. V and J are TRBV20-1 and TRBJ2-1; possibly TRBD2 for D (6 bases). This CDR3 spans 17 amino acids. From germline, CDR1 is DFQATT and CDR2 SNEGSKA (reference sequence). V was pared by 0 bases and J by 9 bases, with 24 bases between. The CDR3 loop reads CSARDPNGGLRRGEQFF. Written as DNA, the CDR3 is TGCAGTGCTAGAGATCCTAACGGAGGACTACGGCGCGGTGAGCAGTTCTTC.

A few counts support this clonotype. V usage is TRBV4-2 and J usage is TRBJ1-1, with a possible D match to TRBD1 (5 bases). Germline-derived CDR1 and CDR2 are LGHNA and YNFKEQ. The CDR3 is 12 amino acids. The germline V and J ends were trimmed by 1 base and 10 bases, with 10 bases remaining between them. CDR3 DNA: TGTGCCAGCAGCCAAGGAGGGGCAGGAGCTTTCTTT. Its protein product is CASSQGGAGAFF.

In this sample, this clonotype turned up a few times. The V gene is TRBV7-8, the J gene TRBJ2-5; 10 nucleotides agree with TRBD2. CDR1 is SGHVS, CDR2 FQNEAQ, per germline. This CDR3 region has 16 residues. Trimming removed 5 bases from V and 2 bases from J; junction bases left unmatched: 8. The CDR3 DNA reads TGTGCCAGCAGCCCCGGTATACTAGCGGGGCAAGAGACCCAGTACTTC. It translates to CASSPGILAGQETQYF.

This clonotype was picked up a small number of times. V gene TRBV20-1 combines with J gene TRBJ2-5, with D hard to call. Looked up from germline, CDR1 is DFQATT and CDR2 is SNEGSKA (reference sequence). This CDR3 contains 13 residues. V shed 5 bases and J shed 1 base, with 11 bases lying between them. The CDR3 nucleotides read TGCAGTGCTCGCAGGCAGGCCCAAGAGACCCAGTACTTC. It specifies CSARRQAQETQYF.

In this sample, this clonotype turned up many times. V gene TRBV5-1 combines with J gene TRBJ2-1; D is unresolved. Germline loops: CDR1 SGHRS, CDR2 YFSETQ. Trimming left V 0 bases short and J 2 bases short, with 6 bases between. This CDR3 is 14 amino acids long. CDR3 protein: CASSLDMAYNEQFF. In DNA form, the CDR3 reads TGCGCCAGCAGCTTGGACATGGCCTACAATGAGCAGTTCTTC.

J is TRBJ2-7 and V is TRBV20-1; D is possibly TRBD1 (7 bases). Germline V lookup: CDR1 DFQATT, CDR2 SNEGSKA (reference sequence). This CDR3 comprises 15 residues. The ends were cut back, 1 base at V and 3 bases at J, with 16 bases in the middle. The CDR3 coding sequence is TGCAGTGCTAGAGGGGAGACAGGGACTGGCTACGAGCAGTACTTC. As protein: CSARGETGTGYEQYF.

The J gene is TRBJ2-4, the V gene TRBV12-3 or TRBV12-4, with D possibly TRBD1 on 6 matching bases. The CDR3 has 13 residues. V was cut by 6 bases and J by 6 bases, with 12 bases left in between. In nucleotides, the CDR3 is TGTGCCAGCAGGACCGGGACAATAAACATTCAGTACTTC. It specifies CASRTGTINIQYF.